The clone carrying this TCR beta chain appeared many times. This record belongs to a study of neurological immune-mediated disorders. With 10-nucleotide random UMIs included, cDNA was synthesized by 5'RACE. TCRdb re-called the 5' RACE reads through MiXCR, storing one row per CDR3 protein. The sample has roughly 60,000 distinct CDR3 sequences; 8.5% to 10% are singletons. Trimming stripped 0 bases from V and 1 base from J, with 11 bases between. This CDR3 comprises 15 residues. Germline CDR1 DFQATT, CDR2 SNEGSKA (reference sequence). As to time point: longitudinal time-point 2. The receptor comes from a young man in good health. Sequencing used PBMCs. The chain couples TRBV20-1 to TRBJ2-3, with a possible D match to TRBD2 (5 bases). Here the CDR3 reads CSARDSWRRTDTQYF. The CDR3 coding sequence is TGCAGTGCTAGAGATAGTTGGAGGCGCACAGATACGCAGTATTTT.